The subject of this entry is one TCR beta chain. The data are from a study of blood T cell repertoires in COVID-19. Germline V gene sequence: CDR1 MGHDK, CDR2 SYGVNS. V was pared by 5 bases and J by 5 bases, with 11 bases of the junction left unmatched. This CDR3 contains 15 residues. Method: immunoSEQ multiplex PCR; TCRdb's copy keeps in-frame clones and lacks some. Of 52,000 or so clones listed, around 83% are singletons. This TCR was recovered from a human donor in a cohort sampled during active or convalescent COVID-19. Material for sequencing was peripheral blood. V usage is TRBV25-1 and J usage is TRBJ1-2; TRBD1 agrees at 7 bases. The CDR3 nucleotides read TGTGCCAGCAGTTTATGGACAGGCCGAGGGTATGGCTACACCTTC. Translated, it gives CASSLWTGRGYGYTF.